This passage covers 31 T cell receptor beta chains from one sample sequenced in a study of blood T cell repertoires in COVID-19. Only in-frame clones appear in the TCRdb table, and some are missing; sequencing was by immunoSEQ multiplex PCR. Of approximately 300,000 clones in the sample, roughly 90% were seen once. Sequenced: PBMCs or T cells enriched from blood (not recorded which). The receptors shown here come from a woman younger than 45 who had recovered from COVID-19.

This clone was picked up many times. J is TRBJ1-3 and V is TRBV3-1 (or the pseudogene TRBV3-2); 9 nucleotides align to TRBD1. Germline loops: CDR1 LGHDT, CDR2 YNNKEL (reference sequence). The V and J ends lost 3 bases and 0 bases, in that order; junction bases with no gene match: 9. CDR3 length equals 18 residues. This chain's CDR3 is CASSHHIGTGFSGNTIYF. The CDR3 DNA is TGTGCCAGCAGCCATCACATCGGGACAGGGTTCTCTGGAAACACCATATATTTT.

The chain uses TRBV9 and TRBJ1-1; TRBD1 matches at 7 bases. Looked up from germline, CDR1 is SGDLS and CDR2 is YYNGEE. Trimming cost V 3 bases and J 4 bases; bases outside gene matches: 12. The CDR3 has 16 residues. The CDR3 spells CASSGRDYRGSTEAFF. CDR3 in DNA: TGTGCCAGCAGCGGTCGCGACTACAGGGGAAGCACTGAAGCTTTCTTT.

CDR3 DNA sequence: TGTGCCAGCAGACCCATAGCTTCCATCCTCAATGAGCAGTTCTTC. The encoded protein is CASRPIASILNEQFF. This sequence joins TRBV27 and TRBJ2-1, with D unresolved. The V end lost 6 bases, the J end lost 6 bases, and 18 bases lay between the germline ends. The germline CDR1 and CDR2 sequences are MNHEY and SMNVEV (reference sequence). The CDR3 sequence is 15 residues long.

The gene calls are TRBV15 and TRBJ2-3; D perhaps matches TRBD2 (5 bases). The V end was cut by 4 bases, the J end by 4 bases, with 12 bases between. The CDR3 is made up of 14 amino acids. The V gene's germline CDR1 is LNHNV and CDR2 YYDKDF (reference sequence). In DNA, the CDR3 is TGTGCCACCAGCACCGGGGTCGAGGCAGATACGCAGTATTTT. Its translation is CATSTGVEADTQYF. Supplemented by reference TRBV15 and TRBJ2-3, the full variable domain reads DAMVIQNPRYQVTQFGKPVTLSCSQTLNHNVMYWYQQKSSQAPKLLFHYYDKDFNNEADTPDNFQSRRPNTSFCFLDIRSPGLGDTAMYLCATSTGVEADTQYFGPGTRLTVL.

The chain joins TRBV28 to TRBJ2-7; no firm D call. Germline V gives CDR1 MDHEN, CDR2 SYDVKM. With 5 bases removed from V and 1 base from J, the gap between germline ends came to 9 bases. The CDR3 length is 13 residues. CDR3 residues: CASSVSVSYEQYF. As DNA, the CDR3 is TGTGCCAGCAGTGTCTCTGTATCCTACGAGCAGTACTTC.

This rearrangement joins TRBV9 to TRBJ2-7; possibly TRBD1 for D (5 bases). V was pared by 0 bases and J by 3 bases, with 10 bases between. Looked up from germline, CDR1 is SGDLS and CDR2 is YYNGEE. CDR3 length: 14 amino acids. CDR3 nucleotides: TGTGCCAGCAGCGTAGGTAGTCAGGGCTACGAGCAGTACTTC. Translation: CASSVGSQGYEQYF.

The gene calls are TRBV7-2 and TRBJ1-6; no reliable D call. Trimming pared 1 base from V and 6 bases from J, leaving 7 bases between. The V gene's germline CDR1 is SGHTA and CDR2 FQGNSA. The CDR3 contains 14 residues. CDR3 amino acids: CASSLVGLNSPLHF. The CDR3 DNA is TGTGCCAGCAGCTTAGTCGGACTTAATTCACCCCTCCACTTT.

V and J are TRBV7-9 and TRBJ2-2; 12 bases map to TRBD2. The junction had 7 bases not matched to a gene; V was cut back by 5 bases and J by 6 bases. This CDR3 spans 16 amino acids. Germline CDR1 is SEHNR and CDR2 is FQNEAQ (reference sequence). CDR3 loop: CASSLSSGRGSGELFF. In DNA form, the CDR3 reads TGTGCCAGCAGCCTTTCTAGCGGGAGGGGTTCCGGGGAGCTGTTTTTT.

The CDR3 region has the DNA TGTGCCACCAGCCCTTCGGGGTTAGCCCGAGAGACCCAGTACTTC. It specifies CATSPSGLARETQYF. V gene TRBV15 combines with J gene TRBJ2-5; D may be TRBD2 (5 bases). CDR1 and CDR2 (germline): LNHNV, YYDKDF (reference sequence). V gave up 5 bases and J gave up 4 bases, with 17 bases separating them. The CDR3 extends over 15 amino acids.

The chain has TRBV2 and TRBJ2-1; D gene unclear. Germline values: CDR1 SNHLY, CDR2 FYNNEI. The CDR3 consists of 16 residues. The V and J ends lost 1 base and 0 bases respectively, with 10 bases between them. CDR3 sequence (DNA): TGTGCCAGCAGTGAAGAAGGCGGAAACTCCTACAATGAGCAGTTCTTC. Amino acid sequence: CASSEEGGNSYNEQFF.

This sequence joins TRBV30 and TRBJ2-1; D is perhaps TRBD1 (7 bases). CDR1 and CDR2 from the germline V gene are GTSNPN and SVGIG (reference sequence). The CDR3 has 15 amino acids. V was cut by 3 bases and J by 3 bases, with 15 bases left in between. The DNA of the CDR3 is TGTGCCTGGAGGGAGGGACAGACCTTCTACAATGAGCAGTTCTTC. Its translation is CAWREGQTFYNEQFF.

This rearrangement joins TRBV5-1 to TRBJ2-3; D is perhaps TRBD1 (5 bases). V was shortened by 0 bases and J by 3 bases, with 11 bases between the two germline ends. CDR1 and CDR2 from the germline V gene are SGHRS and YFSETQ. CDR3 length equals 15 residues. The CDR3 bases are TGCGCCAGCAGCTTGGAGCCTAGGGGTACAGATACGCAGTATTTT. Its translation is CASSLEPRGTDTQYF. Using reference TRBV5-1 and TRBJ2-3 for the parts outside the CDR3, the full variable domain is KAGVTQTPRYLIKTRGQQVTLSCSPISGHRSVSWYQQTPGQGLQFLFEYFSETQRNKGNFPGRFSGRQFSNSRSEMNVSTLELGDSALYLCASSLEPRGTDTQYFGPGTRLTVL.

V is TRBV9 and J is TRBJ1-4; the D is unclear. The CDR3 has 15 residues. The V gene's germline CDR1 is SGDLS and CDR2 YYNGEE. V shed 0 bases and J shed 7 bases, with 13 bases lying between them. The CDR3 here is CASSVGDGSVEKLFF. CDR3 DNA: TGTGCCAGCAGCGTAGGCGACGGGTCTGTTGAAAAACTGTTTTTT.

The chain recombines TRBV19 with TRBJ1-2; TRBD1 matches at 9 bases. Germline V gives CDR1 LNHDA, CDR2 SQIVND (reference sequence). V was pared by 9 bases and J by 3 bases, with 8 bases of the junction left unmatched. The CDR3 consists of 14 residues. CDR3 sequence (DNA): TGTGCCAGCCAAACAGGGGGCGCAGACTATGGCTACACCTTC. Translating it yields CASQTGGADYGYTF. The full variable domain, its missing parts supplied by reference TRBV19 and TRBJ1-2, is DGGITQSPKYLFRKEGQNVTLSCEQNLNHDAMYWYRQDPGQGLRLIYYSQIVNDFQKGDIAEGYSVSREKKESFPLTVTSAQKNPTAFYLCASQTGGADYGYTFGSGTRLTVV.

The chain is built from TRBV10-3 and TRBJ2-1; the match to TRBD1 covers 8 bases. The CDR3 is 14 residues long. Per germline, CDR1 ENHRY and CDR2 SYGVKD. V dropped 7 bases and J dropped 4; count of bases not matched to a gene: 6. The CDR3 coding sequence is TGTGCCATCACCGCAGGGGGCCTTTACAATGAGCAGTTCTTC. Translating gives CAITAGGLYNEQFF.

This clone appeared a single time. The chain combines TRBV12-3 or TRBV12-4 with TRBJ1-4; D remains unclear. The germline V and J ends were trimmed by 6 bases and 5 bases, with 10 bases remaining between them. The CDR3 covers 13 residues. The CDR3, as DNA: TGTGCCAGCAGCTTTGGCCCCAATGAAAAACTGTTTTTT. Translating it yields CASSFGPNEKLFF.

This clone appeared once. This sequence joins TRBV9 and TRBJ1-1; 8 bases match TRBD1. V trimming: 0 bases; J trimming: 3 bases; junction bases outside the gene matches: 4. Germline V gives CDR1 SGDLS, CDR2 YYNGEE. CDR3 size: 15 residues. The CDR3 region has the DNA TGTGCCAGCAGCGTAGGGGGGGACAGGCACACTGAAGCTTTCTTT. The encoded protein is CASSVGGDRHTEAFF.

The chain is built from TRBV7-6 and TRBJ1-1, with D possibly matching TRBD1 (5 bases). The CDR3 contains 15 residues. The germline V gene has CDR1 SGHVS and CDR2 FNYEAQ. V gave up 2 bases and J gave up 1 base, with 11 bases separating them. The CDR3 bases are TGTGCCAGCAGCTTACGAGGCCAGGGGAACACTGAAGCTTTCTTT. It is translated as CASSLRGQGNTEAFF.

The V gene is TRBV5-8, the J gene TRBJ1-5; weak D call: TRBD1 (6 bases). Germline V lookup: CDR1 SGHTS, CDR2 YDEGEE. V was clipped by 4 bases and J by 0 bases, with 17 bases between them. This CDR3 has 17 amino acids. CDR3: CASSPYTGFYSNQPQHF. In DNA, the CDR3 is TGTGCCAGCAGCCCGTACACAGGGTTTTATAGCAATCAGCCCCAGCATTTT.

V gene TRBV6-5 combines with J gene TRBJ2-7; 7 bases are a match to TRBD1. CDR3 size: 14 residues. V lost 4 bases and J lost 2; bases outside the gene matches: 5. CDR1 and CDR2 from the germline V gene are MNHEY and SVGAGI. CDR3 amino acids: CASSFQGDTYEQYF. The CDR3 DNA reads as TGTGCCAGCAGTTTCCAGGGGGACACCTACGAGCAGTACTTC.

The rearrangement uses TRBV30 and TRBJ1-5, with D maybe TRBD1 (6 bases). This CDR3 comprises 18 residues. Germline V CDR1 and CDR2: GTSNPN, SVGIG (reference sequence). V was clipped by 2 bases and J by 0 bases, with 20 bases between them. CDR3 nucleotide sequence: TGTGCCTGGAGTCGGCCTGGACAGTCCAAAAATAGCAATCAGCCCCAGCATTTT. Translating gives CAWSRPGQSKNSNQPQHF.

The chain is built from TRBV5-1 and TRBJ1-1; 8 nucleotides align to TRBD1. CDR1 and CDR2 (germline): SGHRS, YFSETQ. CDR3 size: 15 residues. After removal of 4 bases from V and 6 bases from J, the junction contained 11 bases not matched to a gene. The DNA for the CDR3 is TGCGCCAGCAGCCCCCCCGGACAGGGTTACGCTGAAGCTTTCTTT. This translates into CASSPPGQGYAEAFF. Using reference TRBV5-1 and TRBJ1-1 for the parts outside the CDR3, the full variable domain is KAGVTQTPRYLIKTRGQQVTLSCSPISGHRSVSWYQQTPGQGLQFLFEYFSETQRNKGNFPGRFSGRQFSNSRSEMNVSTLELGDSALYLCASSPPGQGYAEAFFGQGTRLTVV.

The chain has TRBV29-1 and TRBJ1-3; weak D call: TRBD1 (5 bases). Trimming shortened V by 8 bases and J by 2 bases, and 16 bases separated the two germline ends. Germline CDR1 is SQVTM and CDR2 is ANQGSEA. The CDR3 has 14 amino acids. The CDR3 protein is CSWTLTTTGNTIYF. The DNA for the CDR3 is TGCAGCTGGACACTCACCACCACTGGAAACACCATATATTTT. Based on the CDR3 plus reference TRBV29-1 and TRBJ1-3, the full variable domain is SAVISQKPSRDICQRGTSLTIQCQVDSQVTMMFWYRQQPGQSLTLIATANQGSEATYESGFVIDKFPISRPNLTFSTLTVSNMSPEDSSIYLCSWTLTTTGNTIYFGEGSWLTVV.

This clone appeared a single time. The chain is built from TRBV3-1 (or the pseudogene TRBV3-2) and TRBJ2-5; no clear D gene. Trimming took off 1 base at V and 5 bases at J, with 14 bases between the two ends. Germline V CDR1 and CDR2: LGHDT, YNNKEL (reference sequence). The CDR3 sequence is 15 residues long. CDR3 in DNA: TGTGCCAGCAGCCAAGGGTTTACGTTAGTGGAGACCCAGTACTTC. This encodes CASSQGFTLVETQYF.

The V and J genes are TRBV7-2 and TRBJ2-7, with D unclear. V dropped 2 bases and J dropped 10 bases, with 15 bases sitting between them. Per germline, CDR1 SGHTA and CDR2 FQGNSA. The CDR3 length is 13 residues. The CDR3 spells CASSLIGSPSQYF. As DNA, the CDR3 is TGTGCCAGCAGCTTAATCGGGTCCCCAAGCCAGTACTTC.

The chain carries TRBV28 and TRBJ1-2; D gene unclear. CDR1 and CDR2 (germline): MDHEN, SYDVKM. The V end was cut by 5 bases, the J end by 4 bases, with 14 bases between. The CDR3 consists of 14 residues. The CDR3 bases are TGTGCCAGCAGTCCCGAGGGTCAGGTCTATGGCTACACCTTC. As protein: CASSPEGQVYGYTF.

This clone was observed once. V usage is TRBV5-8 and J usage is TRBJ2-7; D is possibly TRBD2 (6 bases). CDR3 size: 15 residues. The germline gives CDR1 SGHTS, CDR2 YDEGEE. V lost 1 base to trimming and J lost 1 base, with 12 bases between them. In nucleotides, the CDR3 is TGTGCCAGCAGCTTGCTTTTAGCGGAGTCCTACGAGCAGTACTTC. It encodes CASSLLLAESYEQYF.

CDR3 in amino acids: CASSLGAVTDTQYF. For the CDR3, the DNA is TGCGCCAGCAGCTTGGGAGCCGTCACAGATACGCAGTATTTT. V gene TRBV5-1 combines with J gene TRBJ2-3; D remains unclear. Germline V lookup: CDR1 SGHRS, CDR2 YFSETQ. V was shortened by 0 bases and J by 2 bases, with 7 bases between the two germline ends. The length of the CDR3 is 14 residues.

V is TRBV19 and J is TRBJ1-1; D is possibly TRBD1 (5 bases). V lost 2 bases and J lost 3, with 13 bases in between. The CDR3 is 15 residues long. Germline CDR1 is LNHDA and CDR2 is SQIVND (reference sequence). The CDR3 sequence: CASSILDRRDTEAFF. The CDR3 DNA is TGTGCCAGTAGTATATTGGACCGCAGGGACACTGAAGCTTTCTTT.

The chain combines TRBV19 with TRBJ1-2; D not resolved. Germline V gives CDR1 LNHDA, CDR2 SQIVND (reference sequence). V lost 6 bases to trimming and J lost 4 bases, with 12 bases between them. The CDR3 has 13 amino acids. The CDR3 region has the DNA TGTGCCAGTAGGCGCTCAGGATTCTATGGCTACACCTTC. The encoded protein is CASRRSGFYGYTF.

The chain carries TRBV5-1 and TRBJ1-2, with 7 positions matching TRBD1. Germline lookup yields CDR1 SGHRS and CDR2 YFSETQ. This CDR3 comprises 15 residues. The V and J ends lost 3 bases and 4 bases, in that order; junction bases with no gene match: 9. DNA of the CDR3: TGCGCCAGCAGCTATACAGGGGTCTCCCTCTATGGCTACACCTTC. Translating gives CASSYTGVSLYGYTF.